Following are 27 T cell receptor beta chains from one sample sequenced in a study of T-cell reconstitution after alpha-beta-depleted transplantation in children. This sample's TCRbeta library carried unique molecular identifier barcodes. In TCRdb, the PCR reads were re-called with MiXCR into one record per CDR3 protein. The sample has roughly 120,000 distinct CDR3 sequences, more than 20% seen once. The input for sequencing was PBMCs, mostly from graft donor cells, taken 180 days after TCRalphabeta/CD19-depleted stem cell transplant. Receptors originate from a male patient aged 2 to 9 who had a stem cell transplant for chronic granulomatous disease, so the T cells may come from the graft donor.

CDR3 coding DNA: TGTGCCAGCAGTTACTCGTCCCCGGGAGGGCCGGGCGAGCAGTACTTC. Protein product: CASSYSSPGGPGEQYF. The chain couples TRBV6-5 to TRBJ2-7; TRBD2 aligns across 8 bases. Germline V gene lookup returns CDR1 MNHEY and CDR2 SVGAGI. The CDR3 is 16 residues long. V trimming: 0 bases; J trimming: 6 bases; junction bases outside the gene matches: 10.

This clonotype was recorded a few times. The V call is TRBV3-1, the J call TRBJ2-5; D is ambiguous. Trimming took off 1 base at V and 0 bases at J, with 15 bases between the two ends. Germline V gives CDR1 LGHDT, CDR2 YNNKEL (reference sequence). This CDR3 is 17 amino acids long. In nucleotides, the CDR3 is TGTGCCAGCAGCCAAGCCCGGTTAATCCTGTACCAAGAGACCCAGTACTTC. Protein sequence: CASSQARLILYQETQYF.

This clonotype was seen ten or more times. This chain connects TRBV7-2 to TRBJ2-5; maybe TRBD1 (6 bases). Germline CDR1 and CDR2: SGHTA and FQGNSA. This CDR3 region has 14 residues. V lost 3 bases to trimming and J lost 2 bases, with 10 bases between them. The CDR3 is CASSFDRRQETQYF. The CDR3 DNA sequence: TGTGCCAGCAGCTTTGACAGGAGACAAGAGACCCAGTACTTC.

This clonotype occurred many times. V and J are TRBV10-3 and TRBJ2-1, with a weak D call TRBD2 (6 bases). The V end was cut by 2 bases, the J end by 2 bases, with 16 bases between. This CDR3 contains 17 residues. In germline, CDR1 is ENHRY, CDR2 SYGVKD. CDR3 bases: TGTGCCATCAGTGAGACCCCTGCGGCGGGAACCTACAATGAGCAGTTCTTC. It translates to CAISETPAAGTYNEQFF.

J is TRBJ2-3 and V is TRBV7-7; unclear D gene. Trimming pared 3 bases from V and 4 bases from J, leaving 8 bases between. CDR1 and CDR2 from the germline V gene are SSHAT and FNYEAQ (reference sequence). The CDR3 runs to 13 residues. CDR3 in DNA: TGTGCCAGCAGCTTTACGCCGCCAGATACGCAGTATTTT. Encoded protein: CASSFTPPDTQYF. Combining the CDR3 with reference TRBV7-7 and TRBJ2-3 gives the whole variable domain GAGVSQSPRYKVTKRGQDVTLRCDPISSHATLYWYQQALGQGPEFLTYFNYEAQPDKSGLPSDRFSAERPEGSISTLTIQRTEQRDSAMYRCASSFTPPDTQYFGPGTRLTVL.

This chain links TRBV27 with TRBJ2-7, with D possibly being TRBD2 (5 bases). This CDR3 is built from 15 residues. V was cut by 0 bases and J by 5 bases, with 14 bases left in between. Germline loops: CDR1 MNHEY, CDR2 SMNVEV (reference sequence). The CDR3 bases are TGTGCCAGCAGTTTATCGGCCACTAGTGGAGACGAGCAGTACTTC. Translated: CASSLSATSGDEQYF.

In its sample, this clonotype was seen many times. The V gene is TRBV4-2, the J gene TRBJ2-6, with 9 bases matching TRBD1. Unmatched junction bases numbered 10, after V lost 4 bases and J lost 0 bases. Germline-derived CDR1 and CDR2 are LGHNA and YNFKEQ. The CDR3 extends over 19 amino acids. The CDR3 region is CASSPGGQGLYSGANVLTF. The CDR3 DNA follows: TGTGCCAGCAGCCCTGGCGGACAGGGGCTCTACTCTGGGGCCAACGTCCTGACTTTC.

This clonotype was recorded only once. The chain employs TRBV7-9 and TRBJ2-2; the D gene could be TRBD1 or TRBD2 (5 bases each). The CDR3 has 15 amino acids. V gave up 4 bases and J gave up 2 bases, with 11 bases separating them. Germline assignment: CDR1 SEHNR and CDR2 FQNEAQ (reference sequence). The CDR3 sequence is CASSSGTHNTGELFF. The CDR3 DNA reads as TGTGCCAGCAGCTCCGGGACGCATAACACCGGGGAGCTGTTTTTT.

This clonotype was seen at least ten times. This sequence joins TRBV29-1 and TRBJ2-7; 10 positions agree with TRBD1. V shed 7 bases and J 3 bases; nucleotides not matched to a gene: 6. The CDR3 is 13 amino acids. The germline V gene encodes CDR1 SQVTM and CDR2 ANQGSEA. CDR3 sequence: CSAGTGENYEQYF. The CDR3 nucleotides read TGCAGCGCCGGGACAGGGGAAAACTACGAGCAGTACTTC.

This clonotype occurred many times. V gene TRBV12-3 or TRBV12-4 combines with J gene TRBJ2-7, with D unclear. Trimming pared 3 bases from V and 6 bases from J, leaving 6 bases between. CDR3 length equals 11 residues. DNA for the CDR3: TGTGCCAGCAGTTTTGGTCCCGAGCAGTACTTC. Amino acids: CASSFGPEQYF.

This clonotype appeared a few times. The J gene is TRBJ1-5, the V gene TRBV7-8, with D unclear. Trimming removed 0 bases at V and 4 bases at J, with 4 bases between. The CDR3 contains 13 residues. CDR1 is SGHVS and CDR2 is FQNEAQ in the germline V gene. The CDR3 DNA follows: TGTGCCAGCAGCTTAGCGCTTAATCAGCCCCAGCATTTT. It specifies CASSLALNQPQHF.

This clonotype was seen only a few times. The rearrangement links TRBV5-1 to TRBJ2-1, with D perhaps TRBD1 or TRBD2 (5 bases each). The CDR3 is made up of 13 amino acids. In germline, CDR1 is SGHRS, CDR2 YFSETQ. The germline V and J ends were trimmed by 3 bases and 10 bases, with 14 bases remaining between them. CDR3 protein: CASSSRGPQEQFF. CDR3 DNA: TGCGCCAGCAGCTCACGGGGCCCACAGGAGCAGTTCTTC.

This clonotype showed up many times. The gene calls are TRBV6-6 and TRBJ2-7; D gene ambiguous. Trimming pared 6 bases from V and 2 bases from J, leaving 8 bases between. CDR3 length: 12 residues. Germline V gene data show CDR1 as MNHNY and CDR2 as SVGAGI (reference sequence). The CDR3 DNA follows: TGTGCCAGCAGAAACAGTCCCTACGAGCAGTACTTC. Translation: CASRNSPYEQYF.

This clonotype was seen repeatedly, ten times or more. V gene TRBV3-1 combines with J gene TRBJ2-3; D is undetermined. The ends were cut back, 0 bases at V and 6 bases at J, with 7 bases in the middle. CDR3 size: 13 residues. The germline CDR1 and CDR2 sequences are LGHDT and YNNKEL (reference sequence). CDR3: CASSQDRWDTQYF. CDR3 DNA: TGTGCCAGCAGCCAAGATCGTTGGGATACGCAGTATTTT.

The sample holds a few counts of this clonotype. V is TRBV7-6 and J is TRBJ2-2; 9 nucleotides line up with TRBD2. In germline, CDR1 is SGHVS, CDR2 FNYEAQ. The V segment lost 1 base and the J segment 0 bases; nucleotides outside the gene matches: 6. This CDR3 has 18 amino acids. The CDR3 spells CASSLGLAGRPNTGELFF. Here the CDR3 DNA reads TGTGCCAGCAGCTTAGGGCTAGCGGGGCGTCCGAACACCGGGGAGCTGTTTTTT.

This clonotype occurred a few times. V usage is TRBV5-1 and J usage is TRBJ2-7; D unresolved. This CDR3 region has 13 residues. Trimming removed 2 bases at V and 2 bases at J, with 8 bases between. The germline CDR1 and CDR2 sequences are SGHRS and YFSETQ. The DNA of the CDR3 is TGCGCCAGCAGCTTAATTACCCCCTACGAGCAGTACTTC. Encoded protein: CASSLITPYEQYF.

Only a few counts were recorded for this clonotype. V gene TRBV20-1 combines with J gene TRBJ2-1; D call uncertain. The CDR3 loop spans 12 amino acids. Germline CDR1 DFQATT, CDR2 SNEGSKA (reference sequence). V was clipped by 3 bases and J by 9 bases, with 12 bases between them. This CDR3 reads CSASRSMIEQFF. DNA of the CDR3: TGCAGTGCTAGCCGGTCCATGATTGAGCAGTTCTTC.

V usage is TRBV10-3 and J usage is TRBJ2-2; D remains unclear. Germline lookup yields CDR1 ENHRY and CDR2 SYGVKD. The CDR3 totals 11 residues. V lost 6 bases and J lost 8, with 7 bases in between. The CDR3 protein is CAIRLSGELFF. CDR3 DNA: TGTGCCATCAGGCTATCTGGGGAGCTGTTTTTT.

This chain joins TRBV28 and TRBJ2-3, with D uncertain. The germline gives CDR1 MDHEN, CDR2 SYDVKM. The CDR3 runs 13 residues. The ends were cut back, 5 bases at V and 2 bases at J, with 8 bases in the middle. The DNA of the CDR3 is TGTGCCAGCAGTGCGCGGAACACAGATACGCAGTATTTT. Protein sequence: CASSARNTDTQYF.

The J gene is TRBJ1-5, the V gene TRBV6-2 or TRBV6-3; D remains ambiguous. Germline CDR1 and CDR2: MNHEY and SVGEGT. Trimming took 0 bases from V and 3 from J, leaving 12 bases between them. The CDR3 extends over 16 amino acids. The CDR3 nucleotides read TGTGCCAGCAGTTACTCGGTGCGGAGTCTCAATCAGCCCCAGCATTTT. It yields the protein CASSYSVRSLNQPQHF.

The J gene is TRBJ2-5, the V gene TRBV27, with 8 positions matching TRBD2. The CDR3 totals 16 residues. Germline V gene lookup returns CDR1 MNHEY and CDR2 SMNVEV (reference sequence). Losses at the gene ends were 5 bases for V and 4 bases for J; bases not matched to a gene: 12. CDR3 in amino acids: CASSHRLGTSRETQYF. The CDR3 coding sequence is TGTGCCAGCAGTCACCGGCTCGGGACTAGTAGAGAGACCCAGTACTTC.

This clonotype was observed at least ten times. The V call is TRBV5-1, the J call TRBJ1-4; a weak D match, TRBD1 (6 bases). The germline CDR1 and CDR2 sequences are SGHRS and YFSETQ. Trimming took off 0 bases at V and 5 bases at J, with 11 bases between the two ends. There are 15 residues in the CDR3. This chain's CDR3 is CASSLAGTPNEKLFF. CDR3 bases: TGCGCCAGCAGCTTGGCCGGGACACCAAATGAAAAACTGTTTTTT.

The J gene is TRBJ1-3, the V gene TRBV20-1; TRBD1 aligns across 8 bases. V shed 6 bases and J 1 base; nucleotides not matched to a gene: 8. Germline V gene data show CDR1 as DFQATT and CDR2 as SNEGSKA (reference sequence). The CDR3 consists of 15 residues. The CDR3 DNA is TGCAGTGCAACCCGACAGGGGCGATCTGGAAACACCATATATTTT. Translating it yields CSATRQGRSGNTIYF.

This clonotype was observed many times. The V call is TRBV29-1, the J call TRBJ2-7; TRBD1 aligns across 8 bases. The CDR3 consists of 12 residues. V lost 6 bases to trimming and J lost 3 bases; unmatched junction nucleotides: 4. The germline CDR1 and CDR2 sequences are SQVTM and ANQGSEA. CDR3 sequence: CSVGTGGYEQYF. CDR3 nucleotide sequence: TGCAGCGTCGGAACAGGGGGCTACGAGCAGTACTTC.

This clonotype was seen at least ten times. The gene calls are TRBV29-1 and TRBJ2-7, with a possible D match to TRBD1 (6 bases). The ends were cut back, 4 bases at V and 6 bases at J, with 16 bases in the middle. Germline CDR1 is SQVTM and CDR2 is ANQGSEA. CDR3 length: 13 residues. The CDR3, as DNA: TGCAGCGTTGGGCCCAGGGGTCAGGCCGAGCAGTACTTC. This codes for CSVGPRGQAEQYF.

This clonotype was found once. The chain has TRBV24-1 and TRBJ1-2; perhaps TRBD1 as D (6 bases). The germline V and J ends were trimmed by 0 bases and 4 bases, with 11 bases remaining between them. Germline CDR1 and CDR2: KGHDR and SFDVKD. The CDR3 is 15 residues long. CDR3 nucleotide sequence: TGTGCCACCAGTGATTTGCAAAGGGGGTTCTATGGCTACACCTTC. Residues: CATSDLQRGFYGYTF.

The V gene is TRBV12-3 or TRBV12-4, the J gene TRBJ2-7; unclear D gene. Trimming took 4 bases from V and 2 from J, leaving 12 bases between them. The CDR3 length is 14 residues. The CDR3 spells CASSSVGFTYEQYF. The CDR3 coding sequence is TGTGCCAGCAGTTCTGTCGGGTTTACCTACGAGCAGTACTTC.